This is a list of T cell receptor beta chains from one sample in a study of cytomegalovirus exposure and HLA in healthy donors. TCRdb's table, derived via immunoSEQ multiplex PCR, lists solely in-frame clones and lacks some. In the table there are hundreds of thousands of clones, 75% to 80% of which are singletons. Sequencing was done on a sample of PBMCs. Receptors originate from a man aged 18 to 30 in good health and CMV-seronegative. CDR3s include the opening cysteine and the closing phenylalanine or tryptophan. The D gene is left open where the match is weak.

length: 14; J: TRBJ2-7; V: TRBV25-1; D: NA; CDR3: CASSESLPRYEQYF; DNA: TGTGCCAGCAGTGAATCCCTCCCTCGCTACGAGCAGTACTTC
length: 14; J: TRBJ2-7; V: TRBV4-3; D: NA; CDR3: CASSQDELSGEQYF; DNA: TGCGCCAGCAGCCAAGACGAACTCTCGGGCGAGCAGTACTTC
length: 15; J: TRBJ2-2; V: TRBV5-1; D: TRBD1; CDR3: CASSLGDRDTGELFF; DNA: TGCGCCAGCAGCTTAGGGGACAGAGACACCGGGGAGCTGTTTTTT
length: 14; J: TRBJ2-7; V: TRBV30; D: TRBD1; CDR3: CAWSAADRYYEQYF; DNA: TGTGCCTGGAGTGCCGCGGACAGGTACTACGAGCAGTACTTC
length: 13; J: TRBJ1-5; V: TRBV30; D: NA; CDR3: CAWSPGINQPQHF; DNA: TGTGCCTGGAGTCCAGGTATCAATCAGCCCCAGCATTTT
length: 14; J: TRBJ1-1; V: TRBV5-4; D: NA; CDR3: CASSPTAGYAEAFF; DNA: TGTGCCAGCAGCCCAACGGCAGGGTATGCTGAAGCTTTCTTT
length: 17; J: TRBJ1-6; V: TRBV7-8; D: NA; CDR3: CASSSNPRSSYNSPLHF; DNA: TGTGCCAGCAGCTCGAATCCCCGGAGCTCCTATAATTCACCCCTCCACTTT
length: 15; J: TRBJ2-7; V: TRBV27; D: TRBD1; CDR3: CASSPPPKGAQEQYF; DNA: TGTGCCAGCAGTCCACCTCCCAAGGGGGCTCAGGAGCAGTACTTC
length: 14; J: TRBJ2-5; V: TRBV5-1; D: NA; CDR3: CASRESPGQETQYF; DNA: TGCGCCAGCCGCGAATCGCCGGGGCAAGAGACCCAGTACTTC
length: 17; J: TRBJ2-3; V: TRBV4-1; D: TRBD2; CDR3: CASSQVSLAGGTDTQYF; DNA: TGCGCCAGCAGCCAAGTCTCCTTAGCGGGAGGGACAGATACGCAGTATTTT